The next 2 T cell receptor beta chains were all read from a single sample in a study of blood T cell repertoires in COVID-19. Using immunoSEQ multiplex PCR, the repertoire was profiled, and TCRdb retains in-frame clones only, with some absent. The sample includes some 130,000 clones, about 88% of them seen just once. Input material: PBMCs or T cells enriched from blood (not recorded which). The receptors come from a man aged 40-55 years with acute COVID-19.

The J gene is TRBJ1-1, the V gene TRBV13; D is unresolved. The CDR3 runs 13 residues. CDR1 and CDR2 (germline): PRHDT, FYEKMQ (reference sequence). With 3 bases removed from V and 4 bases from J, the gap between germline ends came to 9 bases. The CDR3 region is CASSFGGRTEAFF. The CDR3 nucleotides read TGTGCCAGCAGCTTCGGAGGGCGCACTGAAGCTTTCTTT.

This clone has a handful of counts. The CDR3 DNA follows: TGTGCCAGCAGTTCTCCTAGCGGTTCGGGGACAGATACGCAGTATTTT. Its protein product is CASSSPSGSGTDTQYF. J is TRBJ2-3 and V is TRBV28, with 7 bases fitting TRBD2. The germline CDR1 and CDR2 sequences are MDHEN and SYDVKM. Unmatched junction bases numbered 10, after V lost 4 bases and J lost 3 bases. The CDR3 runs to 16 residues. The full variable domain, rest sourced from reference TRBV28 and TRBJ2-3, is DVKVTQSSRYLVKRTGEKVFLECVQDMDHENMFWYRQDPGLGLRLIYFSYDVKMKEKGDIPEGYSVSREKKERFSLILESASTNQTSMYLCASSSPSGSGTDTQYFGPGTRLTVL.